A single sample is the source of the 18 T cell receptor beta chains below, sequenced in a study of T cells in Graves' hyperthyroidism and ophthalmopathy. RNA transcripts provided the source from which TCR beta CDR3 regions were amplified. The TCR CDR3 first-round RT-PCR relied on the HTBI primer set. TCRdb ran MiXCR on the multiplex PCR reads and lists one entry per CDR3 protein. Of around 690,000 distinct CDR3 sequences in the sample, about 18% were seen once. Sequenced input: blood. These receptors originate from a man in his fifties or sixties with Graves' hyperthyroidism.

This clonotype showed up many times. The CDR3 DNA is TGTGCCAGCAATATACAGGGGGTATCCTACGAGCAGTACTTC. Protein: CASNIQGVSYEQYF. V is TRBV12-3 or TRBV12-4 and J is TRBJ2-7; 8 nucleotides align to TRBD1. V trimming: 7 bases; J trimming: 1 base; junction bases outside the gene matches: 6. This CDR3 region has 14 residues.

The V and J genes are TRBV10-3 and TRBJ2-1, with 10 positions matching TRBD2. The ends lost 8 bases at V and 4 bases at J; junction bases unmatched: 5. The germline CDR1 and CDR2 sequences are ENHRY and SYGVKD. CDR3 size: 14 residues. The CDR3 here is CAIGRAGGYNEQFF. CDR3 sequence (DNA): TGTGCCATCGGAAGAGCGGGAGGGTACAATGAGCAGTTCTTC.

V usage is TRBV5-6 and J usage is TRBJ2-5; possible D gene TRBD1, 5 bases. The CDR3 length is 15 residues. The V gene lost 0 bases and the J gene lost 1 base, with 10 bases spanning the gap. The germline CDR1 and CDR2 sequences are SGHDT and YYEEEE. The CDR3 nucleotides are TGTGCCAGCAGCTTGGGTCGGACAATCCAAGAGACCCAGTACTTC. Translated: CASSLGRTIQETQYF.

The V and J genes are TRBV20-1 and TRBJ2-2, with 10 bases fitting TRBD2. This CDR3 has 18 residues. Unmatched junction bases numbered 13, after V lost 1 base and J lost 5 bases. Germline V gene lookup returns CDR1 DFQATT and CDR2 SNEGSKA (reference sequence). The CDR3 is CSARATSGKVLGTGELFF. The CDR3 DNA sequence: TGCAGTGCTAGAGCAACTAGCGGGAAGGTCTTGGGGACCGGGGAGCTGTTTTTT.

This clonotype appeared a few times. The chain recombines TRBV28 with TRBJ2-2; 9 bases are shared with TRBD1. The CDR3 is 15 amino acids. V lost 4 bases to trimming and J lost 6 bases; unmatched junction nucleotides: 6. CDR1 MDHEN and CDR2 SYDVKM come from the germline V gene. This CDR3 is CASSSPTGGSGELFF. The CDR3 nucleotides are TGTGCCAGCAGTTCTCCCACAGGGGGCTCCGGGGAGCTGTTTTTT.

The table lists this clonotype with a few counts. This chain connects TRBV27 to TRBJ2-5, with TRBD1 as a possible D gene (5 bases). V lost 6 bases, J lost 1 base, and 24 bases lay in between. Germline-derived CDR1 and CDR2 are MNHEY and SMNVEV (reference sequence). This CDR3 has 18 residues. The CDR3 DNA reads TGTGCCAGCAGCCGCTACGGAATAGGACAAAATTCCCAAGAGACCCAGTACTTC. Translating gives CASSRYGIGQNSQETQYF.

This clonotype was seen repeatedly, ten times or more. The V and J genes are TRBV2 and TRBJ2-7, with a weak D call TRBD1 (6 bases). The ends were cut back, 4 bases at V and 1 base at J, with 11 bases in the middle. This CDR3 has 14 residues. Germline values: CDR1 SNHLY, CDR2 FYNNEI. The CDR3 sequence is CASSVGTTSYEQYF. The CDR3 region has the DNA TGTGCCAGCAGTGTGGGGACAACGTCCTACGAGCAGTACTTC.

This clonotype has a count of ten or more. This chain connects TRBV6-2 or TRBV6-3 to TRBJ1-1; D gene ambiguous. The V gene's germline CDR1 is MNHEY and CDR2 SVGEGT. This CDR3 has 15 amino acids. The V end was cut by 6 bases, the J end by 0 bases, with 14 bases between. This chain's CDR3 is CASSILALMNTEAFF. CDR3 DNA sequence: TGTGCCAGCAGCATCTTAGCCCTAATGAACACTGAAGCTTTCTTT.

This clonotype was counted a few times. V and J are TRBV3-1 and TRBJ2-3; no firm D call. The germline V and J ends were trimmed by 3 bases and 0 bases, with 13 bases remaining between them. The CDR3 contains 16 residues. Germline loops: CDR1 LGHDT, CDR2 YNNKEL (reference sequence). The CDR3: CASSHRPSASTDTQYF. The CDR3 bases are TGTGCCAGCAGCCACCGACCCAGTGCTAGCACAGATACGCAGTATTTT.

The CDR3 region has the DNA TGTGCCAGCAGCTTAGATTGGGAGGGAACGAACACCGGGGAGCTGTTTTTT. Its protein product is CASSLDWEGTNTGELFF. The rearrangement uses TRBV11-2 and TRBJ2-2; 7 bases align to TRBD2. The V gene's germline CDR1 is SGHAT and CDR2 FQNNGV. This CDR3 comprises 17 residues. The V segment lost 0 bases and the J segment 0 bases; nucleotides outside the gene matches: 4.

This clonotype was seen only a few times. The rearrangement joins TRBV5-1 to TRBJ1-5, with 9 bases that match TRBD1. This CDR3 region has 16 residues. Germline CDR1 and CDR2: SGHRS and YFSETQ. Trimming cost V 0 bases and J 4 bases; bases outside gene matches: 5. DNA of the CDR3: TGCGCCAGCAGCTTGGGGCCTGACAGGGGGAATCAGCCCCAGCATTTT. Residues: CASSLGPDRGNQPQHF.

This clonotype was seen a handful of times. This chain joins TRBV7-9 and TRBJ2-1; TRBD2 agrees at 8 bases. Germline trimming cut 1 base from V and 7 bases from J; bases unmatched to any gene: 6. The CDR3 has 15 residues. CDR1 is SEHNR, CDR2 FQNEAQ, per germline (reference sequence). CDR3 DNA: TGTGCCAGCAGCTTAGTTATGAGCGGGAGAAATGAGCAGTTCTTC. Its protein is CASSLVMSGRNEQFF.

V is TRBV6-1 and J is TRBJ1-2; 8 bases agree with TRBD1. The CDR3 runs to 16 residues. Germline CDR1 is MNHNS and CDR2 is SASEGT. The ends lost 1 base at V and 4 bases at J; junction bases unmatched: 8. For the CDR3, the DNA is TGTGCCAGCAGTGAAGGGACAGGGATCTTCATCTATGGCTACACCTTC. It yields the protein CASSEGTGIFIYGYTF.

A few counts support this clonotype. The rearrangement links TRBV20-1 to TRBJ1-4, with D unresolved. The V end was cut by 5 bases, the J end by 4 bases, with 8 bases between. The CDR3 sequence is 12 residues long. Germline V gene sequence: CDR1 DFQATT, CDR2 SNEGSKA (reference sequence). CDR3 protein: CSAAGSNEKLFF. CDR3 bases: TGCAGTGCTGCCGGGAGTAATGAAAAACTGTTTTTT.

This clonotype was counted only a few times. This chain links TRBV6-1 with TRBJ2-7, with D unresolved. There are 14 residues in the CDR3. With 6 bases removed from V and 2 bases from J, the gap between germline ends came to 14 bases. Germline lookup yields CDR1 MNHNS and CDR2 SASEGT. This CDR3 is CASRTVGFPYEQYF. The CDR3 DNA reads as TGTGCCAGCAGAACCGTTGGGTTCCCCTACGAGCAGTACTTC.

This clonotype was detected ten times or more. The CDR3 spells CASSPMGAGAQNEQFF. The CDR3 region has the DNA TGTGCCAGCTCACCCATGGGAGCGGGAGCACAAAATGAGCAGTTCTTC. J is TRBJ2-1 and V is TRBV18; 8 bases are a match to TRBD2. Germline CDR1 reads KGHSH; CDR2 reads LQKENI. Germline trimming cut 3 bases from V and 7 bases from J; bases unmatched to any gene: 11. This CDR3 is 16 amino acids long.

The sample holds a few counts of this clonotype. The chain combines TRBV24-1 with TRBJ2-2; 7 nucleotides match TRBD1. J lost 5 bases, V lost 4 bases, and 9 bases had no gene match. The CDR3 has 16 amino acids. CDR1 and CDR2 (germline): KGHDR, SFDVKD. CDR3 protein: CATSDPDREQTGELFF. The CDR3 region has the DNA TGTGCCACCAGTGACCCCGACAGGGAGCAAACCGGGGAGCTGTTTTTT.

There are many counts of this clonotype. The rearrangement uses TRBV5-4 and TRBJ2-4; D is uncertain. The CDR3 sequence is 13 residues long. The V and J ends lost 0 bases and 8 bases respectively, with 9 bases between them. Germline V gene lookup returns CDR1 SGHNT and CDR2 YYREEE (reference sequence). The CDR3 sequence is CASSLDLRDIQYF. The CDR3 coding sequence is TGTGCCAGCAGCTTGGATCTTAGGGACATTCAGTACTTC.